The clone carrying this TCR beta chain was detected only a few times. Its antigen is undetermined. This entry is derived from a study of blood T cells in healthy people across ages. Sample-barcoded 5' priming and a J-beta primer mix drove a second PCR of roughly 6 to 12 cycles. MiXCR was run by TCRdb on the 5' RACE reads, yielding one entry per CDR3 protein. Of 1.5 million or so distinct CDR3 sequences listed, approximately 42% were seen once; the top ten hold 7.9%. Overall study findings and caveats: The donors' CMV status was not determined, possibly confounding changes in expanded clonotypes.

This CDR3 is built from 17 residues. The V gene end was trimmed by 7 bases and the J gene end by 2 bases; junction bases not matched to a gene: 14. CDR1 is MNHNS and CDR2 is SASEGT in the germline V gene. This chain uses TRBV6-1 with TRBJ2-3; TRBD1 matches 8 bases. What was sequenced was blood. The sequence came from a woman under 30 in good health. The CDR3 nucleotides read TGTGCCAGCAAAGGGACAGGTCCGAGCGTTCTCACAGATACGCAGTATTTT. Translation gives CASKGTGPSVLTDTQYF.